A selection of T cell receptor beta chains follows, all from one sample in a study of cytomegalovirus exposure and HLA in healthy donors. TCRdb's copy holds only in-frame clones and misses some; the assay was immunoSEQ multiplex PCR. The data hold some 250,000 clones, with about 86% observed a single time. Sequencing was carried out using PBMCs. The source of these receptors is a woman aged 25 to 39 in good health and CMV-seropositive. The CDR3 runs from the conserved cysteine through the conserved F or W.

j_call v_call cdr3_aa
TRBJ2-2 TRBV6-4 CASSDSSGSTGELFF
TRBJ2-7 TRBV4-1 CASSGTSTNPSYEQYF
TRBJ1-2 TRBV5-5 CASSFDLQGALRGYTF
TRBJ2-5 TRBV2 CASSEWLAGAQETQYF
TRBJ2-1 TRBV5-1 CASSLPSSGSDNEQFF
TRBJ2-1 TRBV4-1 CASSHPGTSGLPSSYNEQFF
TRBJ2-7 TRBV5-4 CASSWVGREGNEQYF
TRBJ2-5 TRBV6-1 CASPSEADYQETQYF
TRBJ2-1 TRBV7-8 CASSLLWREVVHNEQFF
TRBJ2-1 TRBV19 CASTSGVSYNEQFF
TRBJ1-1 TRBV5-1 CASSFSLNTEAFF
TRBJ1-1 TRBV7-2 CASSWTGAMNTEAFF
TRBJ1-3 TRBV27 CASSFSGISGNTIYF
TRBJ1-5 TRBV5-1 CASSFVPGVGQPQHF
TRBJ1-1 TRBV7-9 CASQGGFGGTEAFF
TRBJ1-1 TRBV6-1 CASSEAGRGGTEAFF
TRBJ2-7 TRBV5-8 CASSSRAGSYEQYF
TRBJ1-1 TRBV27 CASSFAGNEAFF
TRBJ1-2 TRBV5-5 CASSDLDRGHGYTF
TRBJ2-1 TRBV11-3 CASSPGGLAGDSEQFF
TRBJ2-4 TRBV5-1 CASSPILSRGNIQYF
TRBJ2-5 TRBV28 CASRRDFQETQYF
TRBJ1-5 TRBV7-8 CASSLDRGPQPQHF
TRBJ2-2 TRBV4-1 CASSQDAIGSGELFF
TRBJ1-4 TRBV19 CASSPSRGEKLFF
TRBJ1-1 TRBV7-9 CASSGQGAKDWSAEAFF
TRBJ1-2 TRBV19 CATQGQANYGYTF
TRBJ1-1 TRBV6-1 CASTFLNTEAFF
TRBJ1-5 TRBV18 CASSNARGTGGGNQPQHF
TRBJ2-1 TRBV7-2 CASSLVLAGGHNEQFF
TRBJ2-5 TRBV5-1 CASSGEGLQETQYF
TRBJ2-2 TRBV7-9 CASSLGRDSYTGELFF
TRBJ2-3 TRBV27 CASSFQLPRGTDTQYF
TRBJ2-3 TRBV5-1 CASSLASGSVHTQYF
TRBJ1-1 TRBV6-6 CASSKGAGTEAFF
TRBJ1-2 TRBV4-1 CASSLQGDYGYTF
TRBJ1-5 TRBV2 CASSGQGSNQPQHF
TRBJ1-4 TRBV19 CASGKNRASEKLFF
TRBJ2-1 TRBV10-2 CASSETRETYNEQFF
TRBJ2-1 TRBV30 CAWSVSGIGEQFF
TRBJ2-7 TRBV5-5 CASSLAVYEQYF
TRBJ2-7 TRBV25-1 CASTEGKGADEQYF
TRBJ1-2 TRBV6-1 CASSEPWRSEAYGYTF
TRBJ2-7 TRBV4-2 CASSQQGTSGSGSYEQYF
TRBJ2-2 TRBV18 CASHPPGLAGRTGELFF
TRBJ1-5 TRBV6-1 CATRGSDQPQHF
TRBJ2-1 TRBV6-5 CASSSFAGRVGNEQFF
TRBJ1-1 TRBV27 CASTGWTGEAFF
TRBJ1-2 TRBV5-1 CASSLGTAPRVVGYTF